The 27 T cell receptor beta chains given below trace back to one sample, sequenced in a study of shared clonotypes between healthy human individuals. The method was immunoSEQ multiplex PCR; TCRdb's version includes in-frame clones alone and lacks a portion of them. The sample lists about 560,000 clones, around 81% occurring once. The sample consisted of PBMCs. Every receptor here comes from a woman aged 40-49 years in good health. Some clones in this sample may be carry-over from other donors' samples.

This chain connects TRBV5-1 to TRBJ2-2; D possibly corresponds to TRBD2 (7 bases). Germline CDR1 and CDR2: SGHRS and YFSETQ. The CDR3 consists of 15 residues. V was cut by 4 bases and J by 4 bases, with 14 bases left in between. This chain's CDR3 is CASSPREDSTGELFF. For the CDR3, the DNA is TGCGCCAGCAGCCCACGGGAGGACAGCACCGGGGAGCTGTTTTTT.

V and J are TRBV20-1 and TRBJ1-2; no clear D gene. The germline V gene has CDR1 DFQATT and CDR2 SNEGSKA (reference sequence). The CDR3 covers 11 residues. V lost 3 bases and J lost 8, with 10 bases in between. CDR3 nucleotides: TGCAGTGCTAGTCTGGTTGAAGGCTACACCTTC. It yields the protein CSASLVEGYTF.

This clone was recorded only once. This sequence joins TRBV28 and TRBJ1-2, with 9 bases matching TRBD1. The CDR3 contains 14 residues. Trimming removed 5 bases from V and 8 bases from J; junction bases left unmatched: 9. Germline lookup yields CDR1 MDHEN and CDR2 SYDVKM. CDR3 sequence reads: CASSVHRGPRGYTF. CDR3 coding DNA: TGTGCCAGCAGTGTCCACAGGGGGCCGAGAGGCTACACCTTC.

The rearrangement uses TRBV25-1 and TRBJ1-4; D perhaps matches TRBD1 (5 bases). Trimming pared 2 bases from V and 5 bases from J, leaving 9 bases between. The CDR3 is 14 amino acids. CDR1 and CDR2 (germline): MGHDK, SYGVNS. The CDR3 sequence is CASSEGQGNEKLFF. DNA of the CDR3: TGTGCCAGCAGTGAAGGGCAGGGAAATGAAAAACTGTTTTTT. Complete variable domain (other parts from reference TRBV25-1 and TRBJ1-4): EADIYQTPRYLVIGTGKKITLECSQTMGHDKMYWYQQDPGMELHLIHYSYGVNSTEKGDLSSESTVSRIRTEHFPLTLESARPSHTSQYLCASSEGQGNEKLFFGSGTQLSVL.

V usage is TRBV29-1 and J usage is TRBJ2-2; D is tentatively TRBD1 or TRBD2 (5 bases each). The CDR3 length is 15 residues. Per the germline V gene, CDR1 is SQVTM and CDR2 is ANQGSEA. V was trimmed by 4 bases and J by 1 base, leaving 13 bases between them. This chain's CDR3 is CSVGGIRGNTGELFF. DNA of the CDR3: TGCAGCGTTGGGGGGATAAGGGGGAACACCGGGGAGCTGTTTTTT.

The chain has TRBV30 and TRBJ2-3; 9 bases fit TRBD1. Trimming cost V 5 bases and J 5 bases; bases outside gene matches: 2. Per germline, CDR1 GTSNPN and CDR2 SVGIG (reference sequence). This CDR3 spans 12 amino acids. This chain's CDR3 is CAWYRGQDTQYF. In DNA, the CDR3 is TGTGCCTGGTACAGGGGGCAAGATACGCAGTATTTT.

The gene calls are TRBV5-1 and TRBJ2-1; 10 positions match TRBD2. V lost 0 bases, J lost 10 bases, and 7 bases stayed unmatched. Germline lookup yields CDR1 SGHRS and CDR2 YFSETQ. This CDR3 is 15 amino acids long. CDR3 nucleotides: TGCGCCAGCAGCTTGGAGTCTAGCGGGAGTAGGGAGCAGTTCTTC. Its protein product is CASSLESSGSREQFF.

V is TRBV5-4 and J is TRBJ1-2; D call uncertain. The germline gives CDR1 SGHNT, CDR2 YYREEE (reference sequence). Trimming shortened V by 0 bases and J by 5 bases, and 8 bases separated the two germline ends. CDR3 length: 13 residues. CDR3 in amino acids: CASSLEGGYGYTF. CDR3 DNA: TGTGCCAGCAGCTTGGAAGGCGGTTATGGCTACACCTTC.

This chain joins TRBV2 and TRBJ2-2, with TRBD2 as a possible D gene (5 bases). Trimming pared 6 bases from V and 6 bases from J, leaving 11 bases between. The CDR3 is made up of 13 amino acids. Germline V lookup: CDR1 SNHLY, CDR2 FYNNEI. The CDR3 DNA reads TGTGCCAGCAGCCTCCTAGCTGCCGGGGAGCTGTTTTTT. Its protein product is CASSLLAAGELFF.

This clone showed up just once. This chain uses TRBV7-3 with TRBJ1-2, with D tentatively TRBD1 (6 bases). CDR3 size: 14 residues. CDR1 is SGHTA, CDR2 FQGTGA, per germline. V lost 5 bases and J 8 bases, leaving 18 bases between the germline ends. The CDR3 DNA reads TGTGCCAGCAGCCCCGACAGGAGCTCAGGGGGCTACACCTTC. Protein: CASSPDRSSGGYTF.

This clone was counted ten times or more. The DNA of the CDR3 is TGCGCCAGCAGTGGGCTAGCTGGAGATACGCAGTATTTT. Translated: CASSGLAGDTQYF. The rearrangement joins TRBV10-1 to TRBJ2-3; possibly TRBD2 for D (5 bases). Trimming removed 4 bases at V and 5 bases at J, with 10 bases between. Per the germline V gene, CDR1 is WNHNN and CDR2 is SYGVQD (reference sequence). The CDR3 is 13 amino acids.

Points on this clone: A read error may explain this, as a much larger clone is one base away. The sample has other DNA sequences that encode this CDR3 too. The chain carries TRBV27 and TRBJ1-1; 8 bases map to TRBD1. The CDR3 covers 16 residues. Per the germline V gene, CDR1 is MNHEY and CDR2 is SMNVEV (reference sequence). As DNA, the CDR3 is TGTGCTAGCACATCCCAGGGGGGCAGGGGGCCCACTGAAGCTTTCTTT. Its protein product is CASTSQGGRGPTEAFF.

The V gene is TRBV7-9, the J gene TRBJ1-1; D remains ambiguous. Trimming took off 4 bases at V and 1 base at J, with 10 bases between the two ends. The CDR3 sequence is 14 residues long. CDR1 SEHNR and CDR2 FQNEAQ come from the germline V gene (reference sequence). CDR3: CASSSSGTNTEAFF. The CDR3 nucleotides are TGTGCCAGCAGCTCCTCGGGTACGAACACTGAAGCTTTCTTT. Complete variable domain (other parts from reference TRBV7-9 and TRBJ1-1): DTGVSQNPRHKITKRGQNVTFRCDPISEHNRLYWYRQTLGQGPEFLTYFQNEAQLEKSRLLSDRFSAERPKGSFSTLEIQRTEQGDSAMYLCASSSSGTNTEAFFGQGTRLTVV.

The chain has TRBV2 and TRBJ2-3, with D maybe TRBD1 (6 bases). Trimming took 10 bases from V and 1 from J, leaving 15 bases between them. The CDR3 length is 14 residues. The germline CDR1 and CDR2 sequences are SNHLY and FYNNEI. The chain's CDR3 is CATRRDTGTDTQYF. For the CDR3, the DNA is TGTGCCACCCGAAGGGACACCGGCACAGATACGCAGTATTTT. Using reference TRBV2 and TRBJ2-3 for the parts outside the CDR3, the full variable domain is EPEVTQTPSHQVTQMGQEVILRCVPISNHLYFYWYRQILGQKVEFLVSFYNNEISEKSEIFDDQFSVERPDGSNFTLKIRSTKLEDSAMYFCATRRDTGTDTQYFGPGTRLTVL.

V gene TRBV6-1 combines with J gene TRBJ1-1; tentative D call: TRBD1 (5 bases). V was pared by 2 bases and J by 4 bases, with 17 bases between. Germline V gene sequence: CDR1 MNHNS, CDR2 SASEGT. There are 16 residues in the CDR3. CDR3 DNA sequence: TGTGCCAGCAGTGAACTACGGGGGGGTAGGAGCACTGAAGCTTTCTTT. Translating gives CASSELRGGRSTEAFF.

The chain links TRBV19 to TRBJ2-2; 7 bases align to TRBD1. V gave up 6 bases and J gave up 7 bases; unmatched junction bases: 8. Germline CDR1 is LNHDA and CDR2 is SQIVND (reference sequence). This CDR3 spans 14 amino acids. CDR3 region: CASSSTGLGGELFF. The DNA for the CDR3 is TGTGCCAGTAGCTCGACAGGGCTGGGCGGGGAGCTGTTTTTT. Combining the CDR3 with reference TRBV19 and TRBJ2-2 gives the whole variable domain DGGITQSPKYLFRKEGQNVTLSCEQNLNHDAMYWYRQDPGQGLRLIYYSQIVNDFQKGDIAEGYSVSREKKESFPLTVTSAQKNPTAFYLCASSSTGLGGELFFGEGSRLTVL.

The chain uses TRBV6-5 and TRBJ2-7; 8 nucleotides line up with TRBD1. CDR1 and CDR2 (germline): MNHEY, SVGAGI. The CDR3 length is 12 residues. Trimming took 5 bases from V and 6 from J; bases not matched to a gene: 3. The CDR3 coding sequence is TGTGCCAGCAGTAAGGGGACAGGCGAGCAGTACTTC. Protein sequence: CASSKGTGEQYF.

This clone was detected many times. This chain links TRBV7-9 with TRBJ2-3, with no clear D. The V end was cut by 4 bases, the J end by 7 bases, with 6 bases between. The germline gives CDR1 SEHNR, CDR2 FQNEAQ (reference sequence). CDR3 length equals 11 residues. CDR3 sequence (DNA): TGTGCCAGCAGCTATGAGAATACGCAGTATTTT. It specifies CASSYENTQYF. The complete variable domain, with remaining parts taken from reference TRBV7-9 and TRBJ2-3, reads DTGVSQNPRHKITKRGQNVTFRCDPISEHNRLYWYRQTLGQGPEFLTYFQNEAQLEKSRLLSDRFSAERPKGSFSTLEIQRTEQGDSAMYLCASSYENTQYFGPGTRLTVL.

V usage is TRBV6-5 and J usage is TRBJ2-1, with 7 positions matching TRBD2. Looked up from germline, CDR1 is MNHEY and CDR2 is SVGAGI. This CDR3 is built from 12 residues. Trimming removed 6 bases from V and 6 bases from J; junction bases left unmatched: 2. CDR3 residues: CASRGLVNEQFF. CDR3 nucleotides: TGTGCCAGCAGAGGACTAGTCAATGAGCAGTTCTTC.

This clone was recorded once. The rearrangement uses TRBV5-1 and TRBJ2-2, with 9 bases identical to TRBD1. The CDR3 has 16 amino acids. Germline V lookup: CDR1 SGHRS, CDR2 YFSETQ. The V and J ends lost 3 bases and 1 base, in that order; junction bases with no gene match: 4. CDR3 loop: CASSWGQGVNTGELFF. The CDR3, as DNA: TGCGCCAGCAGCTGGGGACAGGGAGTGAACACCGGGGAGCTGTTTTTT.

The rearrangement joins TRBV30 to TRBJ1-2, with no clear D. This CDR3 comprises 13 residues. Germline loops: CDR1 GTSNPN, CDR2 SVGIG (reference sequence). The V and J ends lost 0 bases and 5 bases respectively, with 10 bases between them. CDR3 coding DNA: TGTGCCTGGAGTGTAATACTCCAATATGGCTACACCTTC. It yields the protein CAWSVILQYGYTF.

This rearrangement joins TRBV7-3 to TRBJ2-1; 8 bases agree with TRBD2. The CDR3 spans 17 residues. Germline CDR1 is SGHTA and CDR2 is FQGTGA. The J segment lost 9 bases and the V segment lost 5 bases, leaving 18 bases of the junction unmatched. CDR3 sequence: CASSKTSGQREQSEQFF. The CDR3 nucleotides are TGTGCCAGCAGCAAAACGAGTGGGCAGCGGGAGCAGAGTGAGCAGTTCTTC.

V and J are TRBV6-1 and TRBJ2-3, with TRBD2 identical over 8 bases. There are 18 residues in the CDR3. Per germline, CDR1 MNHNS and CDR2 SASEGT. V was clipped by 0 bases and J by 5 bases; unmatched bases: 13. The CDR3 here is CASSEAGGGQPVGDTQYF. CDR3 nucleotides: TGTGCCAGCAGTGAAGCCGGGGGGGGCCAGCCCGTTGGAGATACGCAGTATTTT.

The J gene is TRBJ1-5, the V gene TRBV21-1. TRBV21-1 is flagged as a pseudogene. The CDR3 loop spans 11 amino acids. CDR3 sequence: CAREAGEPQHF. Here the CDR3 DNA reads TGTGCCAGGGAAGCAGGAGAGCCCCAGCATTTT.

There are a few counts of this clone. V is TRBV14 and J is TRBJ2-3; 10 bases map to TRBD2. The J segment lost 4 bases and the V segment lost 3 bases, leaving 7 bases of the junction unmatched. This CDR3 is 16 amino acids long. The germline V gene has CDR1 SGHDN and CDR2 FVKESK. The CDR3 is CASSHRAGGLSDTQYF. CDR3 nucleotide sequence: TGTGCCAGCAGCCACCGAGCGGGAGGGTTGTCAGATACGCAGTATTTT.

The rearrangement links TRBV7-6 to TRBJ1-4, with D possibly matching TRBD1 (5 bases). Trimming removed 6 bases at V and 8 bases at J, with 22 bases between. Germline V gives CDR1 SGHVS, CDR2 FNYEAQ. The CDR3 loop spans 16 amino acids. In nucleotides, the CDR3 is TGTGCCAGCAGTCCAAGGGGTAAAGGGCGGGGAGAAAAACTGTTTTTT. This encodes CASSPRGKGRGEKLFF.

The rearrangement joins TRBV7-9 to TRBJ2-7, with 10 bases that match TRBD1. Germline V lookup: CDR1 SEHNR, CDR2 FQNEAQ (reference sequence). The V segment lost 5 bases and the J segment 7 bases; nucleotides outside the gene matches: 5. CDR3 length equals 13 residues. The CDR3: CASSRQGAREQYF. CDR3 DNA sequence: TGTGCCAGCAGCAGACAGGGGGCTCGGGAGCAGTACTTC.